The source of this T cell receptor (beta chain) is a study of blood T cell repertoires in COVID-19. Ages ranged from about 18 to 89 years, with residence in 24 US areas. Cohort 3 recovery required two negative PCRs, clearance, or symptom resolution. Germline CDR1 and CDR2: GTSNPN and SVGIG (reference sequence). Trimming left V 1 base short and J 1 base short, with 8 bases between. The CDR3 covers 14 residues. Original handling: Reference gene primers were amplified, and this amplification served to estimate nucleated cell counts. Using immunoSEQ multiplex PCR, the repertoire was profiled, and TCRdb retains in-frame clones only, with some absent. The DNA was the basis for D and trimming; V, J and clone size are from that table. The sample records hundreds of thousands of clones, more than 75% being singletons.

Sequenced material: PBMCs or T cells enriched from blood (not recorded which). The source of this sequence is a man aged 60-69 years who had recovered from COVID-19. The rearrangement links TRBV30 to TRBJ1-5; D gene ambiguous. CDR3 coding DNA: TGTGCCTGGAGTGGTCTCGGGAGCAATCAGCCCCAGCATTTT. Protein: CAWSGLGSNQPQHF.